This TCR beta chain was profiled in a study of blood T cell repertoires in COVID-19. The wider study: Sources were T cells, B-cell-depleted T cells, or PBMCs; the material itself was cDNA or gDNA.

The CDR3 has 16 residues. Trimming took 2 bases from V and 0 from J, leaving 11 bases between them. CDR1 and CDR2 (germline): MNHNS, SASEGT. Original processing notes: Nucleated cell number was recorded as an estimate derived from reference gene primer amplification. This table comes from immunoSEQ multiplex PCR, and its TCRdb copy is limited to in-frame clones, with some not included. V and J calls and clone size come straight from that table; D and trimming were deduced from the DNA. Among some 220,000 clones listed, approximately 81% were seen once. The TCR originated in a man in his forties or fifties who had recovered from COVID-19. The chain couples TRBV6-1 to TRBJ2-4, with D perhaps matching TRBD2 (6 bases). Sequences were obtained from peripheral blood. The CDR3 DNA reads TGTGCCAGCAGTGAACGGGGGACCCTAGCCAAAAACATTCAGTACTTC. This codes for CASSERGTLAKNIQYF.